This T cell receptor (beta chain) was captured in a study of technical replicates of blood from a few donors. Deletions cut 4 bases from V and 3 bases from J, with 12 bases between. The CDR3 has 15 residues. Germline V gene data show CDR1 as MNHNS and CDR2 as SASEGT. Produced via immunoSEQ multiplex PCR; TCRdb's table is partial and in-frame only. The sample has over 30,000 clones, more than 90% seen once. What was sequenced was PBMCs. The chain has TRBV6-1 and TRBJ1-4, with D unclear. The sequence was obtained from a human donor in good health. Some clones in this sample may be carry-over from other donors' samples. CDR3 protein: CASSAAGYANEKLFF. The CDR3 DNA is TGTGCCAGCAGTGCCGCGGGGTACGCTAATGAAAAACTGTTTTTT.